The entry below gives a single TCR beta chain sequence along with its context. Its antigen is unknown. Per-base qualities were not stored, and no clone one base away is much larger. The source of the sample is a study of CD8 T cells in Susac syndrome (dated by TCRdb to between 2018 and 2021). Study-level background: Whether CD8+ T cell activation and differentiation in Susac syndrome was antigen driven was tested using repertoire sequencing. The study compared CD8+ T cell repertoire clonality among over 9 healthy donors, some 14 Susac syndrome patients and about 16 multiple sclerosis patients. General findings and caveats noted by the study authors: The number of individuals in the TCR sequencing and HLA analysis was recognized as being relatively small.

Peripheral blood CD8+ and CD4+ T cells from healthy donors, Susac syndrome patients and multiple sclerosis patients were profiled by high-throughput TCR beta sequencing. The multiple sclerosis controls were treatment-naive patients who had stable or active relapsing-remitting disease and met the revised McDonald criteria. CD8+ TEMRA cells were enriched by FACS, while bulk CD8+ and CD4+ T cells were purified by magnetic negative isolation. Blood was collected in EDTA tubes and processed within 24 hours, with PBMCs isolated through density gradient centrifugation. PBMCs destined for TCR sequencing were cryopreserved in liquid nitrogen and later thawed in a 37 °C water bath. A purity of at least 90% was achieved for sorted or isolated CD4+, CD8+ and CD8+ TEMRA cells. V is shortened by 8 bases, J by 1 base, and the region joining them spans 17 bases. From the germline V gene, CDR1 is SGHAT and CDR2 is FQNNGV. Including cysteine and phenylalanine, the CDR3 has 16 amino acids. This entry keeps only the CDR3 DNA: 48 bases, framed from base 1.

RNA was extracted with the RNeasy kit and roughly 0.45 to 1 ug was reverse transcribed using random hexamers. TCR beta CDR3 regions were amplified with the immunoSEQ multiplex PCR assay covering 54 Vbeta and 13 Jbeta segments. PCR amplification bias was corrected using a synthetic template baseline for primer optimization and computational correction. The original methods were these. Reads were annotated to V, D and J genes per IMGT and analyzed with immunoSEQ Analyzer, keeping only productive sequences. Clonality was computed as one minus Shannon entropy normalized by log2 of the number of productive unique sequences. Public and private clones were assessed among the 100 most prevalent clones of each patient and control. A clone was defined as Susac-specific if it was absent from the healthy and MS cohorts, from roughly 1,000 published viral clones and from other ImmuneACCESS disease sequences. The public reads were reanalyzed by TCRdb: fastp trimming at Q25, MiXCR alignment, in-frame beta chains only. Rows are unified per CDR3 protein, each entry keeping the most common DNA and genes. The V and J calls, along with clone size, are taken from TCRdb and not from the paper's own processing. A total of 200,000 to 250,000 distinct CDR3 sequences appear in this sample, approximately 90% of them only once. The top ten hold approximately 0.13% of the sample.

This clonotype was sampled from a human donor with multiple sclerosis. The rearranged chain carries TRBV11-2 and TRBJ2-2; the D call could be TRBD1 or TRBD2, with each sharing 5 bases. Sequenced material: CD8+ T cells from PBMCs. This receptor has the CDR3 CASRGGVDRNTGELFF. The sequenced DNA is TGTGCCAGCCGGGGCGGCGTCGACAGGAACACCGGGGAGCTGTTTTTT.